These 10 T cell receptor beta chains were sequenced from one sample in a study of OX40 agonist ivuxolimab in advanced cancers. Assay used: immunoSEQ multiplex PCR; TCRdb lists only in-frame clones, some missing. The table records fewer than 80,000 clones, 80% to 90% of them present only once. Here the sequenced sample was CD4+ or CD8+ T cells sorted from blood, taken in a trial of the OX40 agonist ivuxolimab. Receptors were obtained from an adult with an advanced solid tumor such as melanoma, head and neck, liver or kidney cancer.

J is TRBJ2-5 and V is TRBV27; D is unclear. V lost 5 bases to trimming and J lost 3 bases, with 19 bases between them. The CDR3 loop spans 16 amino acids. Germline CDR1 and CDR2: MNHEY and SMNVEV (reference sequence). The DNA of the CDR3 is TGTGCCAGCAGTCCCGAGGCCACCTTCCGGGAAGAGACCCAGTACTTC. Translating it yields CASSPEATFREETQYF.

The chain couples TRBV6-5 to TRBJ2-1; D gene ambiguous. V was pared by 8 bases and J by 10 bases, with 12 bases between. The length of the CDR3 is 11 residues. The germline CDR1 and CDR2 sequences are MNHEY and SVGAGI. The CDR3 sequence is CASGSGREQFF. The CDR3 nucleotides are TGTGCCAGCGGCTCGGGTCGGGAGCAGTTCTTC.

This rearrangement joins TRBV2 to TRBJ1-5; D call uncertain. The CDR3 runs to 14 residues. The V end was cut by 2 bases, the J end by 7 bases, with 12 bases between. Per the germline V gene, CDR1 is SNHLY and CDR2 is FYNNEI. The CDR3 is CASSEPPLGQPQHF. CDR3 nucleotides: TGTGCCAGCAGTGAACCACCCCTCGGGCAGCCCCAGCATTTT.

V usage is TRBV18 and J usage is TRBJ2-1; 13 nucleotides match TRBD2. CDR1 is KGHSH, CDR2 LQKENI, per germline. CDR3 length: 17 residues. The junction had 4 bases not matched to a gene; V was cut back by 0 bases and J by 5 bases. The CDR3: CASSPPLAGGPDNEQFF. The CDR3, as DNA: TGTGCCAGCTCACCACCACTAGCGGGAGGGCCCGACAATGAGCAGTTCTTC.

This sequence joins TRBV4-1 and TRBJ2-7; 9 bases agree with TRBD1. The CDR3 loop spans 16 amino acids. The trim removed 3 bases at V and 3 bases at J, leaving 9 bases unmatched. The germline CDR1 and CDR2 sequences are MGHRA and YSYEKL. CDR3 nucleotide sequence: TGCGCCAGCAGCCATCAACCCGGGACAGGGAGCTACGAGCAGTACTTC. This translates into CASSHQPGTGSYEQYF.

This clone was observed a single time. The chain joins TRBV21-1 to TRBJ1-2. TRBV21-1 is tagged as a pseudogene. This CDR3 contains 14 residues. CDR3 sequence (DNA): TGTGCCAGCAGCAAGGGACTTCGTTACCTTGGCTACACCTTC. This encodes CASSKGLRYLGYTF.

To note about this clone: This sample includes further DNA sequences coding for the same CDR3. The V call is TRBV28, the J call TRBJ2-7; a possible D gene is TRBD1 (6 bases). CDR3 size: 13 residues. Trimming removed 5 bases from V and 2 bases from J, with 10 bases in between. CDR1 is MDHEN and CDR2 is SYDVKM in the germline V gene. As DNA, the CDR3 is TGTGCCAGCAGTCCGGGACAAACCTACGAGCAGTACTTC. This gives the protein CASSPGQTYEQYF.

The table lists this clone with a few counts. The chain carries TRBV6-5 and TRBJ1-1; D is unresolved. The germline V and J ends were trimmed by 6 bases and 2 bases, with 10 bases remaining between them. The CDR3 runs to 13 residues. Looked up from germline, CDR1 is MNHEY and CDR2 is SVGAGI. In DNA, the CDR3 is TGTGCCAGCAGGAGAGGTATTAACACTGAAGCTTTCTTT. It translates to CASRRGINTEAFF.

The chain is built from TRBV4-2 and TRBJ1-4, with D tentatively TRBD1 (5 bases). V lost 0 bases and J lost 10, with 15 bases in between. Germline CDR1 is LGHNA and CDR2 is YNFKEQ. The CDR3 totals 15 residues. CDR3 amino acids: CASSQDLAGTGKLFF. Here the CDR3 DNA reads TGTGCCAGCAGCCAAGATTTGGCAGGGACGGGAAAACTGTTTTTT.

This clone has a handful of counts. V gene TRBV9 combines with J gene TRBJ1-1, with D unclear. V gave up 0 bases and J gave up 0 bases, with 9 bases separating them. In germline, CDR1 is SGDLS, CDR2 YYNGEE. This CDR3 region has 15 residues. CDR3 sequence: CASSVEGIMNTEAFF. Here the CDR3 DNA reads TGTGCCAGCAGCGTAGAGGGCATTATGAACACTGAAGCTTTCTTT.